Shown below are 32 T cell receptor beta chains from a single sample sequenced in a study of blood T cell dynamics during melanoma immunotherapy. Measured with immunoSEQ multiplex PCR; TCRdb has only the in-frame clones, and not every one. The sample includes around 12,000 clones, under 95% of them seen just once. As for time point: week 3, after first cycle of checkpoint inhibitor. This specimen was effector memory CD8+ T cells from blood, taken from a patient treated with checkpoint blockade. The receptors stem from a human donor with melanoma.

V usage is TRBV14 and J usage is TRBJ1-3; no definite D call. The CDR3 contains 16 residues. Germline assignment: CDR1 SGHDN and CDR2 FVKESK. With 0 bases removed from V and 0 bases from J, the gap between germline ends came to 9 bases. CDR3 loop: CASSQEQRSSGNTIYF. Here the CDR3 DNA reads TGTGCCAGCAGCCAAGAACAGCGAAGCTCTGGAAACACCATATATTTT. The full variable domain, rest sourced from reference TRBV14 and TRBJ1-3, is EAGVTQFPSHSVIEKGQTVTLRCDPISGHDNLYWYRRVMGKEIKFLLHFVKESKQDESGMPNNRFLAERTGGTYSTLKVQPAELEDSGVYFCASSQEQRSSGNTIYFGEGSWLTVV.

In its sample, this clone was seen once. The chain is built from TRBV11-2 and TRBJ2-2; 10 positions agree with TRBD1. The CDR3 is made up of 17 amino acids. Germline CDR1 and CDR2: SGHAT and FQNNGV. The ends lost 5 bases at V and 4 bases at J; junction bases unmatched: 10. The CDR3 nucleotides are TGTGCCAGCAGCCTCGCGCCGGACAGGGGGAGCACCGGGGAGCTGTTTTTT. This gives the protein CASSLAPDRGSTGELFF.

The rearrangement uses TRBV21-1 and TRBJ2-5; TRBD1, as called in the table, went unchecked against the DNA. TRBV21-1 is termed a pseudogene. This CDR3 comprises 14 residues. The CDR3 protein is CASSSSEDRRTQYF. CDR3 nucleotides: TGTGCCAGCAGCTCAAGTGAGGACAGGAGGACCCAGTACTTC.

This clone was recorded once. The CDR3 is CASSPPTGWPGYTF. The CDR3 DNA reads as TGTGCCAGCAGTCCGCCGACAGGGTGGCCTGGCTACACCTTC. The chain links TRBV27 to TRBJ1-2; 7 positions agree with TRBD1. Germline V gene lookup returns CDR1 MNHEY and CDR2 SMNVEV (reference sequence). Germline trimming cut 5 bases from V and 7 bases from J; bases unmatched to any gene: 10. The CDR3 consists of 14 residues.

V usage is TRBV27 and J usage is TRBJ2-3, with D hard to call. Deletions cut 2 bases from V and 5 bases from J, with 8 bases between. The CDR3 spans 13 residues. Germline loops: CDR1 MNHEY, CDR2 SMNVEV (reference sequence). CDR3: CASSLILRDTQYF. The DNA of the CDR3 is TGTGCCAGCAGTTTAATCCTCAGAGATACGCAGTATTTT.

This chain joins TRBV2 and TRBJ2-1; 9 positions agree with TRBD1. The trim removed 6 bases at V and 8 bases at J, leaving 11 bases unmatched. The CDR3 runs to 15 residues. Looked up from germline, CDR1 is SNHLY and CDR2 is FYNNEI. DNA of the CDR3: TGTGCCAGCAGGGCCGGGACAGGGCCCGGGGATGAGCAGTTCTTC. Encoded protein: CASRAGTGPGDEQFF.

This chain joins TRBV6-1 and TRBJ2-3, with 8 bases matching TRBD2. Per the germline V gene, CDR1 is MNHNS and CDR2 is SASEGT. This CDR3 has 12 residues. Unmatched junction bases numbered 3, after V lost 7 bases and J lost 6 bases. The CDR3 sequence is CASKRERDTQYF. CDR3 bases: TGTGCCAGCAAGCGGGAGCGGGATACGCAGTATTTT.

The gene calls are TRBV19 and TRBJ2-1; 11 bases match TRBD1. Unmatched junction bases numbered 3, after V lost 6 bases and J lost 8 bases. CDR1 and CDR2 (germline): LNHDA, SQIVND (reference sequence). This CDR3 has 13 residues. This CDR3 reads CASSRTGGDEQFF. CDR3 DNA sequence: TGTGCCAGTAGCCGGACAGGGGGCGATGAGCAGTTCTTC. Complete variable domain (other parts from reference TRBV19 and TRBJ2-1): DGGITQSPKYLFRKEGQNVTLSCEQNLNHDAMYWYRQDPGQGLRLIYYSQIVNDFQKGDIAEGYSVSREKKESFPLTVTSAQKNPTAFYLCASSRTGGDEQFFGPGTRLTVL.

The V call is TRBV9, the J call TRBJ2-1; TRBD2 matches 7 bases. The CDR3 is made up of 18 amino acids. Per germline, CDR1 SGDLS and CDR2 YYNGEE. J was trimmed by 4 bases and V by 4 bases; bases with no gene match: 17. As DNA, the CDR3 is TGTGCCAGCAGCTCGGAGCCGGGAGGTACTACGGGGTACAATGAGCAGTTCTTC. Protein: CASSSEPGGTTGYNEQFF.

The chain uses TRBV7-2 and TRBJ2-7; D might be TRBD1 or TRBD2, each matching 5 bases. This CDR3 comprises 14 residues. Germline CDR1 is SGHTA and CDR2 is FQGNSA. Trimming shortened V by 3 bases and J by 0 bases, and 9 bases separated the two germline ends. The CDR3 nucleotides are TGTGCCAGCAGCTTTTCGGGGCCCTCCTACGAGCAGTACTTC. Translating it yields CASSFSGPSYEQYF.

J is TRBJ2-7 and V is TRBV6-1; D could derive from TRBD1 or TRBD2 (5 bases each). The V end lost 1 base, the J end lost 2 bases, and 9 bases lay between the germline ends. Looked up from germline, CDR1 is MNHNS and CDR2 is SASEGT. There are 14 residues in the CDR3. Here the CDR3 DNA reads TGTGCCAGCAGTGAAGGTGGGGGAACCTACGAGCAGTACTTC. Encoded protein: CASSEGGGTYEQYF.

This chain connects TRBV7-6 to TRBJ1-1; 10 nucleotides align to TRBD1. This CDR3 contains 15 residues. The germline V gene has CDR1 SGHVS and CDR2 FNYEAQ. V shed 5 bases and J 3 bases; nucleotides not matched to a gene: 6. Written as DNA, the CDR3 is TGTGCCAGCAGCGACCCCGGGACAGGGGACACTGAAGCTTTCTTT. Encoded protein: CASSDPGTGDTEAFF.

The chain employs TRBV29-1 and TRBJ2-5; 8 bases map to TRBD1. With 3 bases clipped from V and 2 bases from J, the junction kept 17 bases outside the gene matches. CDR3 length: 18 residues. Per germline, CDR1 SQVTM and CDR2 ANQGSEA. CDR3 protein: CSVDGTGNKPEPQETQYF. The CDR3 DNA is TGCAGCGTTGACGGGACAGGAAACAAACCAGAGCCTCAAGAGACCCAGTACTTC.

J is TRBJ2-3 and V is TRBV11-2; D is uncertain. Germline-derived CDR1 and CDR2 are SGHAT and FQNNGV. The CDR3 runs 15 residues. V was pared by 1 base and J by 6 bases, with 14 bases between. The CDR3 sequence: CASSLGAGYEDTQYF. The CDR3 coding sequence is TGTGCCAGCAGCTTAGGAGCCGGATATGAGGATACGCAGTATTTT.

This rearrangement joins TRBV4-1 to TRBJ2-7, with D unresolved. The V gene lost 4 bases and the J gene lost 5 bases, with 9 bases spanning the gap. CDR3 length: 12 amino acids. Germline V CDR1 and CDR2: MGHRA, YSYEKL. The CDR3 DNA follows: TGCGCCAGCAGCCCAAACGGTGACGAGCAGTACTTC. It codes for CASSPNGDEQYF.

This chain uses TRBV7-6 with TRBJ1-1, with unresolved D. This CDR3 has 13 amino acids. CDR1 SGHVS and CDR2 FNYEAQ come from the germline V gene. Trimming left V 4 bases short and J 1 base short, with 7 bases between. The CDR3 spells CASSYRPNTEAFF. CDR3 sequence (DNA): TGTGCCAGCAGCTACCGACCGAACACTGAAGCTTTCTTT.

The chain recombines TRBV7-6 with TRBJ2-1; TRBD1 or TRBD2 may be the D gene (6 bases each). CDR3 size: 14 residues. V dropped 3 bases and J dropped 8 bases, with 14 bases sitting between them. Germline CDR1 is SGHVS and CDR2 is FNYEAQ. The CDR3 sequence: CASSFSVGGDEQFF. The DNA of the CDR3 is TGTGCCAGCAGCTTTAGCGTCGGGGGCGATGAGCAGTTCTTC. Together with reference TRBV7-6 and TRBJ2-1, the CDR3 gives the full variable domain: GAGVSQSPRYKVTKRGQDVALRCDPISGHVSLYWYRQALGQGPEFLTYFNYEAQQDKSGLPNDRFSAERPEGSISTLTIQRTEQRDSAMYRCASSFSVGGDEQFFGPGTRLTVL.

This clone appeared a single time. The chain couples TRBV9 to TRBJ2-2, with 8 bases identical to TRBD1. Trimming cost V 8 bases and J 0 bases; bases outside gene matches: 6. Germline loops: CDR1 SGDLS, CDR2 YYNGEE. The CDR3 runs to 15 residues. CDR3 protein: CASRPGQANTGELFF. The CDR3 DNA sequence: TGTGCCAGTCGGCCGGGACAGGCGAACACCGGGGAGCTGTTTTTT.

J is TRBJ2-1 and V is TRBV7-3; D might be TRBD2 (6 bases). This CDR3 is 13 amino acids long. V lost 0 bases and J 10 bases, leaving 10 bases between the germline ends. The germline CDR1 and CDR2 sequences are SGHTA and FQGTGA. The CDR3 nucleotides are TGTGCCAGCAGCTTAACACCGCGGGAAGAGCAGTTCTTC. It codes for CASSLTPREEQFF.

V is TRBV10-2 and J is TRBJ2-5; D may be TRBD1 or TRBD2 (5 bases each). The J call may be incorrect, as the DNA end agrees better with TRBJ2-7. The V gene's germline CDR1 is WSHSY and CDR2 SAAADI. The CDR3 sequence is 14 residues long. The CDR3 DNA follows: TGCGCCAGCACTATACGGGAAGGGGACTACGAGCAGTACTTC. Translation gives CASTIREGDYEQYF.

The chain is built from TRBV11-2 and TRBJ1-1; no firm D call. This CDR3 is 12 amino acids long. Germline lookup yields CDR1 SGHAT and CDR2 FQNNGV. Trimming removed 2 bases at V and 3 bases at J, with 4 bases between. The CDR3 sequence is CASSLMDTEAFF. CDR3 in DNA: TGTGCCAGCAGCTTAATGGACACTGAAGCTTTCTTT.

This sequence joins TRBV28 and TRBJ2-7; 7 nucleotides match TRBD1. Germline lookup yields CDR1 MDHEN and CDR2 SYDVKM. V lost 2 bases to trimming and J lost 2 bases; unmatched junction nucleotides: 6. The CDR3 covers 15 residues. CDR3 protein: CASSLNRGTPYEQYF. Written as DNA, the CDR3 is TGTGCCAGCAGTTTAAACAGGGGAACCCCCTACGAGCAGTACTTC.

The V call is TRBV5-1, the J call TRBJ2-7, with TRBD2 identical over 12 bases. The J segment lost 6 bases and the V segment lost 0 bases, leaving 4 bases of the junction unmatched. The CDR3 runs to 15 residues. Germline-derived CDR1 and CDR2 are SGHRS and YFSETQ. For the CDR3, the DNA is TGCGCCAGCAGCTTGGGACTAGCGGGAGCTTCCGAGCAGTACTTC. Amino acid sequence: CASSLGLAGASEQYF.

The J gene is TRBJ2-3, the V gene TRBV7-9; D is unresolved. The CDR3 length is 18 residues. V was shortened by 1 base and J by 2 bases, with 19 bases between the two germline ends. Germline loops: CDR1 SEHNR, CDR2 FQNEAQ (reference sequence). In DNA, the CDR3 is TGTGCCAGCAGCTTAGGGAATAACTGGGTTACCACCACAGATACGCAGTATTTT. Protein sequence: CASSLGNNWVTTTDTQYF.

This clone was observed a single time. The chain is built from TRBV6-5 and TRBJ1-2; maybe TRBD1 (5 bases). The germline V gene encodes CDR1 MNHEY and CDR2 SVGAGI. The germline V and J ends were trimmed by 7 bases and 4 bases, with 19 bases remaining between them. The CDR3 runs 15 residues. The CDR3 loop is CASKVTPAGGYGYTF. CDR3 nucleotide sequence: TGTGCCAGCAAAGTAACACCCGCCGGGGGCTATGGCTACACCTTC.

This sequence joins TRBV6-5 and TRBJ1-5; no firm D call. Germline V gene sequence: CDR1 MNHEY, CDR2 SVGAGI. CDR3 length: 14 amino acids. Trimming took 2 bases from V and 2 from J, leaving 7 bases between them. CDR3 sequence reads: CASSYGIGNQPQHF. In DNA, the CDR3 is TGTGCCAGCAGTTACGGGATAGGCAATCAGCCCCAGCATTTT.

This clone was recorded once. The J gene is TRBJ1-2, the V gene TRBV28, with 8 bases fitting TRBD1. Germline CDR1 and CDR2: MDHEN and SYDVKM. Germline trimming cut 3 bases from V and 7 bases from J; bases unmatched to any gene: 4. The CDR3 runs 13 residues. The DNA for the CDR3 is TGTGCCAGCAGTTTCCGGACAGGGTTTGGCTACACCTTC. This gives the protein CASSFRTGFGYTF.

CDR3 residues: CASSIDPTGGYEQYF. In nucleotides, the CDR3 is TGTGCCAGTAGTATCGATCCCACAGGGGGCTACGAGCAGTACTTC. The chain has TRBV19 and TRBJ2-7, with TRBD1 identical over 8 bases. Trimming took 3 bases from V and 3 from J; bases not matched to a gene: 7. CDR3 size: 15 residues. Germline V gene lookup returns CDR1 LNHDA and CDR2 SQIVND (reference sequence).

The chain combines TRBV11-2 with TRBJ2-3; D possibly corresponds to TRBD1 (6 bases). V shed 0 bases and J shed 4 bases, with 8 bases lying between them. This CDR3 comprises 14 residues. Germline-derived CDR1 and CDR2 are SGHAT and FQNNGV. The CDR3 DNA is TGTGCCAGCAGCTTAGAAGGGGGTTCAGATACGCAGTATTTT. It translates to CASSLEGGSDTQYF.

The chain employs TRBV7-9 and TRBJ2-3; a weak D match, TRBD1 (5 bases). V was pared by 5 bases and J by 1 base, with 10 bases between. The CDR3 is 14 amino acids. The germline V gene encodes CDR1 SEHNR and CDR2 FQNEAQ (reference sequence). The CDR3 region is CASSQWGRTDTQYF. The CDR3 DNA reads as TGTGCCAGCAGCCAGTGGGGCCGCACAGATACGCAGTATTTT.

The V gene is TRBV13, the J gene TRBJ2-2, with D perhaps being TRBD1 or TRBD2 (5 bases each). Trimming removed 2 bases at V and 6 bases at J, with 16 bases between. Germline V gene data show CDR1 as PRHDT and CDR2 as FYEKMQ (reference sequence). This CDR3 spans 16 amino acids. CDR3 nucleotides: TGTGCCAGCAGCTTACCGTGGGGGAGTAACGCCGGGGAGCTGTTTTTT. Protein sequence: CASSLPWGSNAGELFF. Using reference TRBV13 and TRBJ2-2 for the parts outside the CDR3, the full variable domain is AAGVIQSPRHLIKEKRETATLKCYPIPRHDTVYWYQQGPGQDPQFLISFYEKMQSDKGSIPDRFSAQQFSDYHSELNMSSLELGDSALYFCASSLPWGSNAGELFFGEGSRLTVL.

As to this clone: A junction boundary mismatches the germline segment, possibly from a read error. The rearrangement joins TRBV28 to TRBJ2-7, with 7 positions matching TRBD1. Germline values: CDR1 MDHEN, CDR2 SYDVKM. The CDR3 contains 14 residues. The CDR3 bases are TGTGCCAGCAGTTACAGGGGAAGCTCCCACGAGCAGTACTTC. Amino acid sequence: CASSYRGSSHEQYF.